This T cell receptor beta chain was recorded in a study of T cell responses to AZD1222 COVID-19 vaccine (TCRdb year 2021). For context, the study as a whole: Because spike-specific TCR depth and breadth did not differ between the two schedules, AZD1222 recipients who got a second dose at roughly 4 weeks were pooled with those who got a second dose at roughly 12 weeks. TCR sequencing covered over 230 trial participants: approximately 200 given two doses of AZD1222 and around 26 given two doses of MenACWY control vaccine. Trial participants were enrolled by age into subgroups of 18-55, 56-69 and 70-plus years, and around 140, 26 and 57 TCR-sequenced participants, respectively, were included in these subgroups.

The CDR3 regions of human TCRbeta chains were subjected to immunosequencing. In the original analysis: TCRs in the repertoires were compared against a reference library of SARS-CoV-2-specific TCRs that had been generated with the MIRA antigen-specificity platform. Breadth was defined as the fraction of unique TCRs that were SARS-CoV-2-associated, and depth was defined as the fraction of total T cells that were SARS-CoV-2-associated. Each spike-specific TCR was assigned to its reactive spike region and to a CD4 or CD8 class using the MIRA data. Log10-transformed breadth and depth values were compared by one-way ANOVA with Sidak's multiple comparisons tests. TCRdb took over this immuneACCESS table, retaining in-frame rearrangements with V and J assigned. Such tables are incomplete; in checked studies, under half of the missing clones stem from an unresolved V gene, and the remainder is unexplained. V and J calls and clone size follow that table, whereas D and trimming were derived from the DNA. Within this sample are 100,000 or so clones, with more than 70% of them counted one time only. 15% to 20% of the sample comes from the top ten.

Notes on this clone: No antigen is known for it. No base-level quality is on record; no much larger clone is a single base apart.

Measured from the cysteine to the phenylalanine, the CDR3 is 14 residues long. This entry keeps only the CDR3 DNA: 42 bases, framed from base 1. V lost 10 bases and J lost 4 bases; the stretch between them is 19 bases long. The germline V gene (reference sequence) yields LNHDA for CDR1 and SQIVND for CDR2. The time point tag for this specimen amounts to: baseline before first vaccination. Samples from vaccinated people were obtained from the UK trials COV001 and COV002, which included a single-blind randomized controlled phase 2/3 trial of AZD1222 (ChAdOx1 nCoV-19) in healthy adults. Trial participant PBMC samples were collected at day 0 and day 28 after the second dose for TCRbeta chain sequencing. The investigation overall reported the following: Epitopes outside the regions mutated in the B.1.351 and B.1.1.7 variants were reportedly recognized by nearly half of the unique spike-specific TCRs. Vaccine-associated CD4 TCRs spanned the whole spike protein, with dominant responses in regions 160-218 and 743-854. Because no samples from the day 14 peak response were available, repertoires could be characterized only after the peak T cell response. Participants were mostly white British, with more females than males. The authors suggested clonal diversity may have been underestimated. In the small 56-69-year group, the increase in depth fell short of significance, most likely because of low power. After two AZD1222 doses, both the breadth and the depth of spike-specific TCRs were significantly higher than at day 0 and than in MenACWY recipients. Conclusions about previously exposed vaccinees are limited, since just 5 to 7 AZD1222 recipients were seropositive for SARS-CoV-2 at baseline.

The sequence was obtained from an adult in good health. Sequences were derived from peripheral blood, sampled on day 0 of AZD1222 vaccination. This receptor chain uses TRBV19 and TRBJ1-2; the D gene cannot be resolved reliably. In nucleotide form, the sequence is TGTGCCACCGAGACCTCTTCAAGTGGCTATGGCTACACCTTC. It encodes CATETSSSGYGYTF.